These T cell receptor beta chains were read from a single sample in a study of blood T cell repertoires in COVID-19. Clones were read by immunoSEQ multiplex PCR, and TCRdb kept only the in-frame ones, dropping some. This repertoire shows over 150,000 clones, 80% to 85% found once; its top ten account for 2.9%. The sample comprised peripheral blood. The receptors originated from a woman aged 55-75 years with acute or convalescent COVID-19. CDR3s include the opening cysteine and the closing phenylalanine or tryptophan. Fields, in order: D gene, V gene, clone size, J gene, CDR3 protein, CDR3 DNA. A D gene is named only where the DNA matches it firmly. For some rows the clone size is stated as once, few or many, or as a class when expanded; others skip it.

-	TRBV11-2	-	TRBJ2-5	CASSLIRGKETQYF	TGTGCCAGCAGCTTAATACGGGGGAAAGAGACCCAGTACTTC
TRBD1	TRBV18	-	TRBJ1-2	CASSVGQGASYGYTF	TGTGCCAGCTCAGTCGGACAGGGGGCTAGCTATGGCTACACCTTC
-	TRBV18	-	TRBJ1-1	CASSPPAAPNEAFF	TGTGCCAGCTCACCACCGGCGGCCCCTAATGAAGCTTTCTTT
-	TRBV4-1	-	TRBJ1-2	CASSQGGPDYGYTF	TGCGCCAGCAGCCAAGGGGGGCCTGACTATGGCTACACCTTC
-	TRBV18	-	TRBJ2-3	CASSPTTGQPDTQYF	TGTGCCAGCTCACCAACGACAGGACAGCCAGATACGCAGTATTTT
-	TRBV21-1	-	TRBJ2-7	CASSKPQDYEQYF	TGTGCCAGCAGCAAGCCACAGGACTACGAGCAGTACTTC
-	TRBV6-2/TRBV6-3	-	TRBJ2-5	CASSSWDFSAQETQYF	TGTGCCAGCAGTTCCTGGGACTTCTCAGCCCAAGAGACCCAGTACTTC
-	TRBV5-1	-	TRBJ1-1	CASSLALRNTEAFF	TGCGCCAGCAGCTTGGCCCTTCGGAACACTGAAGCTTTCTTT
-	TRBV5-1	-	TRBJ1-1	CASSLVGGWDTEAFF	TGCGCCAGCAGCTTGGTTGGAGGATGGGATACTGAAGCTTTCTTT
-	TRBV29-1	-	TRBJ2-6	CSVETGANVLTF	TGCAGCGTTGAAACAGGGGCCAACGTCCTGACTTTC
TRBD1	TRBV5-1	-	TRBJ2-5	CASSYGTGMAETQYF	TGCGCCAGCAGCTACGGGACAGGGATGGCGGAGACCCAGTACTTC
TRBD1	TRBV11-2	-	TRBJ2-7	CASSGIRGQGYEQYF	TGTGCCAGCAGCGGGATCAGGGGACAGGGCTACGAGCAGTACTTC
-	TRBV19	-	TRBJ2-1	CASTRSHRSSYNEQFF	TGTGCCAGTACCCGAAGCCATCGGAGCTCCTACAATGAGCAGTTCTTC
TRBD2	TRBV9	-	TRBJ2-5	CASTAGLAGEETQYF	TGTGCCAGCACCGCGGGACTAGCGGGGGAAGAGACCCAGTACTTC
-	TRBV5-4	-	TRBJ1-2	CASSSDSYGYTF	TGTGCCAGCAGCTCGGACAGCTATGGCTACACCTTC
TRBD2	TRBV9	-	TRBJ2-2	CASSVSAGGGPTGELFF	TGTGCCAGCAGCGTGTCGGCAGGCGGGGGGCCCACCGGGGAGCTGTTTTTT
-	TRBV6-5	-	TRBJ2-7	CASSPLASSSGEQYF	TGTGCCAGCAGCCCCCTAGCTTCAAGTTCTGGAGAGCAGTACTTC
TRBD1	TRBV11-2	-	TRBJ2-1	CASSAPSGTGGGNEQFF	TGTGCCAGCAGCGCCCCATCCGGGACAGGGGGTGGGAATGAGCAGTTCTTC
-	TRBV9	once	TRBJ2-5	CARHGGEETQYF	TGTGCCCGCCATGGAGGGGAAGAGACCCAGTACTTC
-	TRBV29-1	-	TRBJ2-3	CSVKSSGTDTQYF	TGCAGCGTTAAGTCTAGTGGCACAGATACGCAGTATTTT
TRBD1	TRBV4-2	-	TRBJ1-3	CASSPLEDRTPGNTIYF	TGTGCCAGCAGCCCGCTTGAGGACAGGACTCCTGGAAACACCATATATTTT
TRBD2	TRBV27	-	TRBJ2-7	CASSQGLAGGGLEQYF	TGTGCCAGCAGTCAAGGACTAGCCGGGGGGGGTCTCGAGCAGTACTTC
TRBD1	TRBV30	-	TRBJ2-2	CAWSLGGETGELFF	TGTGCCTGGAGTCTAGGGGGCGAGACCGGGGAGCTGTTTTTT
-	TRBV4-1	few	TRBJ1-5	CASSLTGQSNQPQHF	TGCGCCAGCAGCCTCACGGGACAAAGCAATCAGCCCCAGCATTTT
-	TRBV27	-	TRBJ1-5	CASSLSTGPYSNQPQHF	TGTGCCAGCAGTTTAAGTACAGGGCCCTATAGCAATCAGCCCCAGCATTTT
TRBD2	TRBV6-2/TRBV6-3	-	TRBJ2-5	CASSLRLAGASQETQYF	TGTGCCAGCAGTCTCCGACTAGCGGGGGCCAGCCAAGAGACCCAGTACTTC
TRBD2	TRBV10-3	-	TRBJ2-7	CAIRPGVAGVSAVTYEQYF	TGTGCCATCAGACCCGGGGTAGCGGGGGTTTCAGCTGTGACATACGAGCAGTACTTC
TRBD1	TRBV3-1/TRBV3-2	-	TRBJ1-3	CASSQAWDRSSGNTIYF	TGTGCCAGCAGCCAAGCGTGGGACAGGAGCTCTGGAAACACCATATATTTT
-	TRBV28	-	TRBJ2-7	CASDDSYEQYF	TGTGCCAGCGACGACAGCTACGAGCAGTACTTC
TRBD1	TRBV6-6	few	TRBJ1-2	CASSHSDRGKGYTF	TGTGCCAGCAGCCATTCGGACAGGGGAAAAGGCTACACCTTC
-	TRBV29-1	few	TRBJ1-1	CSVEVSQIGTTEAFF	TGCAGCGTTGAAGTTAGCCAGATCGGAACCACTGAAGCTTTCTTT
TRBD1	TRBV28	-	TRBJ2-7	CASSFPPGQGNYEQYF	TGTGCCAGCAGTTTCCCGCCGGGACAGGGGAATTACGAGCAGTACTTC
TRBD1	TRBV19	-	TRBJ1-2	CASSRRTGTNYGYTF	TGTGCCAGTAGTCGCCGGACAGGAACTAACTATGGCTACACCTTC
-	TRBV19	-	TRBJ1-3	CASLDFSGGNTIYF	TGTGCCAGTTTGGACTTCTCCGGAGGAAACACCATATATTTT
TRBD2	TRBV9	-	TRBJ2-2	CASSVGASGGTNTGELFF	TGTGCCAGCAGCGTAGGGGCTAGCGGGGGAACGAACACCGGGGAGCTGTTTTTT
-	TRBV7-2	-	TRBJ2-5	CASSLGGASRETQYF	TGTGCCAGCAGCTTAGGCGGGGCCTCGCGAGAGACCCAGTACTTC
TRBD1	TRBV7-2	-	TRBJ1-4	CASSLDRGNEKLFF	TGTGCCAGCAGCTTGGACAGGGGGAATGAAAAACTGTTTTTT
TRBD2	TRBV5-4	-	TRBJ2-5	CASSLLSSGSRETQYF	TGTGCCAGCAGCTTGTTGTCTAGCGGGTCGAGAGAGACCCAGTACTTC
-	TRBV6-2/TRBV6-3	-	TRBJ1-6	CASSSYPGGASYNSPLHF	TGTGCCAGCAGTTCCTATCCCGGAGGAGCCTCCTATAATTCACCCCTCCACTTT
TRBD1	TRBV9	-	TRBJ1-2	CASSVEQGALSYGYTF	TGTGCCAGCAGCGTAGAGCAGGGGGCGCTGAGCTATGGCTACACCTTC
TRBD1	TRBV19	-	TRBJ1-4	CASSLTGVNEKLFF	TGTGCCAGTAGCCTGACAGGGGTTAATGAAAAACTGTTTTTT
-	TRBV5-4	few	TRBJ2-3	CASSSTLSGTGTDTQYF	TGTGCCAGCAGCTCCACCCTTTCAGGTACAGGCACAGATACGCAGTATTTT
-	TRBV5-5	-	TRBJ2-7	CASSSTDYEQYF	TGTGCCAGCAGCTCTACCGATTACGAGCAGTACTTC
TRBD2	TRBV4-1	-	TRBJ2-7	CASSQDRGVKGQYF	TGCGCCAGCAGCCAAGATCGGGGGGTTAAGGGGCAGTACTTC
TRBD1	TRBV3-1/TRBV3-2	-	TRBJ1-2	CASSQDRGTGTYGYTF	TGTGCCAGCAGCCAAGATCGGGGGACAGGGACGTATGGCTACACCTTC
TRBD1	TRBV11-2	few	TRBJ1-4	CASSSPGQASFTNEKLFF	TGTGCCAGCAGCTCTCCGGGACAGGCCTCTTTTACTAATGAAAAACTGTTTTTT
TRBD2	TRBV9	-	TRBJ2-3	CASTKTSGGTADTQYF	TGTGCCAGCACCAAGACTAGCGGGGGGACCGCAGATACGCAGTATTTT
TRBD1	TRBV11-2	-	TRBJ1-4	CASSRDRGEKLFF	TGTGCCAGCAGCCGGGACAGGGGTGAAAAACTGTTTTTT
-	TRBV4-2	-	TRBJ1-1	CASSQDFSEMNTEAFF	TGTGCCAGCAGCCAAGACTTTTCAGAAATGAACACTGAAGCTTTCTTT
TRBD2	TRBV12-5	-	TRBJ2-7	CASGSGLAGAEQYF	TGTGCTAGTGGTTCGGGACTAGCGGGGGCCGAGCAGTACTTC
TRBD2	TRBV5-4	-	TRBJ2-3	CASAPSGGFTDTQYF	TGTGCCAGCGCCCCTAGCGGGGGGTTCACAGATACGCAGTATTTT
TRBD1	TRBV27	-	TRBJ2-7	CASSFRQGAGEQYF	TGTGCCAGCAGTTTCCGGCAGGGGGCTGGGGAGCAGTACTTC
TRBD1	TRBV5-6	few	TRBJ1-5	CASSSLRNRGVNSNQPQHF	TGTGCCAGCAGCTCCCTCCGGAACAGGGGGGTTAATAGCAATCAGCCCCAGCATTTT
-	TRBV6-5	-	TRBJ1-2	CASTADRRYGYTF	TGTGCCAGCACCGCCGACAGGCGCTATGGCTACACCTTC
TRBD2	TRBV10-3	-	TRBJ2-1	CAISLAGDQREQFF	TGTGCCATCAGTTTAGCGGGGGACCAGCGGGAGCAGTTCTTC